This is a list of T cell receptor beta chains from one sample in a study of identical twins. MiXCR, applied by TCRdb to the 5' RACE reads, yields one record per CDR3 protein. Of about 1.7 million distinct CDR3 sequences in the sample, 32% were seen once. What was sequenced was cord blood. Receptors were obtained from a newborn girl in good health. Each CDR3 is given with its conserved first and last residue. A D gene is named only where the DNA matches it firmly. Rows may omit the clone size; those that give it use once, few, many or a size class.

CDR3aa: CASSNYHSGTPYEQYF
CDR3nt: TGTGCCAGCAGTAACTATCATAGCGGGACCCCTTACGAGCAGTACTTC
abundance: -
j_gene: TRBJ2-7
d_gene: TRBD2
v_gene: TRBV7-2

CDR3aa: CASSLGAINNEQYF
CDR3nt: TGTGCCAGCAGCTTGGGGGCCATTAACAATGAGCAGTACTTC
abundance: -
j_gene: TRBJ2-5
d_gene: -
v_gene: TRBV7-9

CDR3aa: CSASLAGEEELFF
CDR3nt: TGCAGTGCTAGCCTCGCGGGGGAAGAGGAGCTGTTTTTT
abundance: few
j_gene: TRBJ2-2
d_gene: TRBD2
v_gene: TRBV20-1

CDR3aa: CASSFQGANHEQYF
CDR3nt: TGTGCCAGTAGTTTCCAGGGGGCGAATCACGAGCAGTACTTC
abundance: few
j_gene: TRBJ2-7
d_gene: TRBD1
v_gene: TRBV19

CDR3aa: CAISDASASYEQYF
CDR3nt: TGTGCCATCAGTGATGCTAGCGCCTCCTACGAGCAGTACTTC
abundance: many
j_gene: TRBJ2-7
d_gene: -
v_gene: TRBV10-3

CDR3aa: CASSQVTGRGYGYTF
CDR3nt: TGTGCCAGCAGCCAAGTTACAGGAAGGGGCTATGGCTACACCTTC
abundance: many
j_gene: TRBJ1-2
d_gene: -
v_gene: TRBV3-1

CDR3aa: CASSIKQGRNTEAFF
CDR3nt: TGTGCCAGCAGTATCAAACAGGGGCGGAACACTGAAGCTTTCTTT
abundance: -
j_gene: TRBJ1-1
d_gene: TRBD1
v_gene: TRBV27

CDR3aa: CSAGGGWTDYGYTF
CDR3nt: TGCAGTGCTGGGGGCGGGTGGACAGATTATGGCTACACCTTC
abundance: -
j_gene: TRBJ1-2
d_gene: -
v_gene: TRBV20-1

CDR3aa: CASSGTIAGGTGELFF
CDR3nt: TGTGCCAGCAGCGGGACTATAGCGGGAGGCACCGGGGAGCTGTTTTTT
abundance: -
j_gene: TRBJ2-2
d_gene: TRBD2
v_gene: TRBV9

CDR3aa: CASSLPGDRLPLHF
CDR3nt: TGTGCCAGCAGTTTACCTGGGGACAGGCTCCCCCTCCACTTT
abundance: -
j_gene: TRBJ1-6
d_gene: TRBD1
v_gene: TRBV28

CDR3aa: CASSPRTSHNEQYF
CDR3nt: TGTGCCAGCAGCCCACGGACTAGTCACAATGAGCAGTACTTC
abundance: few
j_gene: TRBJ2-7
d_gene: TRBD2
v_gene: TRBV9

CDR3aa: CASSFWREGTSTDTQYF
CDR3nt: TGTGCCAGCAGCTTCTGGCGGGAGGGAACTAGCACAGATACGCAGTATTTT
abundance: -
j_gene: TRBJ2-3
d_gene: TRBD2
v_gene: TRBV7-2

CDR3aa: CASSLAQGTGYGYTF
CDR3nt: TGTGCCAGCAGCTTAGCGCAGGGAACGGGGTATGGCTACACCTTC
abundance: -
j_gene: TRBJ1-2
d_gene: -
v_gene: TRBV7-2

CDR3aa: CASSLIPGQGTLDYGYTF
CDR3nt: TGTGCCAGCAGCTTAATCCCGGGACAGGGTACGTTGGACTATGGCTACACCTTC
abundance: -
j_gene: TRBJ1-2
d_gene: TRBD1
v_gene: TRBV5-5

CDR3aa: CASSVGGGRGSYEQYF
CDR3nt: TGTGCCAGCAGCGTAGGAGGAGGGAGAGGGTCCTACGAGCAGTACTTC
abundance: few
j_gene: TRBJ2-7
d_gene: -
v_gene: TRBV9

CDR3aa: CASRRQGESPLHF
CDR3nt: TGTGCCAGCAGAAGACAGGGAGAGTCACCCCTCCACTTT
abundance: -
j_gene: TRBJ1-6
d_gene: TRBD1
v_gene: TRBV27

CDR3aa: CAIGTFGTDAQYF
CDR3nt: TGTGCCATTGGGACATTTGGCACAGATGCGCAGTATTTT
abundance: -
j_gene: TRBJ2-3
d_gene: -
v_gene: TRBV10-3

CDR3aa: CASGVRGTGALYEQYF
CDR3nt: TGCGCCAGCGGCGTTCGAGGGACAGGGGCTCTCTACGAGCAGTACTTC
abundance: -
j_gene: TRBJ2-7
d_gene: TRBD1
v_gene: TRBV5-1

CDR3aa: CASSRLAGGVNEQFF
CDR3nt: TGCGCCAGCAGCCGTCTAGCGGGGGGGGTCAATGAGCAGTTCTTC
abundance: few
j_gene: TRBJ2-1
d_gene: TRBD2
v_gene: TRBV5-1

CDR3aa: CSVAGGANQPQHF
CDR3nt: TGCAGCGTTGCCGGAGGGGCGAATCAGCCCCAGCATTTT
abundance: few
j_gene: TRBJ1-5
d_gene: -
v_gene: TRBV29-1

CDR3aa: CASSFHNGFGYTF
CDR3nt: TGTGCCAGCAGCTTTCACAACGGGTTTGGCTACACCTTC
abundance: few
j_gene: TRBJ1-2
d_gene: -
v_gene: TRBV7-9

CDR3aa: CSARDRPLLGEQYF
CDR3nt: TGCAGTGCTAGAGATCGTCCGCTCTTAGGGGAGCAGTACTTC
abundance: -
j_gene: TRBJ2-7
d_gene: -
v_gene: TRBV20-1

CDR3aa: CSVNYRGIYTF
CDR3nt: TGCAGCGTTAATTACAGGGGAATCTACACCTTC
abundance: once
j_gene: TRBJ1-2
d_gene: TRBD1
v_gene: TRBV29-1

CDR3aa: CASSEWLAPNPDTQYF
CDR3nt: TGCGCCAGCAGTGAGTGGCTAGCTCCCAACCCAGATACGCAGTATTTT
abundance: many
j_gene: TRBJ2-3
d_gene: -
v_gene: TRBV10-1

CDR3aa: CASSLSTGFDSPLHF
CDR3nt: TGTGCCAGCAGCCTCTCCACAGGGTTTGATTCACCCCTCCACTTT
abundance: few
j_gene: TRBJ1-6
d_gene: -
v_gene: TRBV12-3/TRBV12-4

CDR3aa: CSARDSGGANIQYF
CDR3nt: TGCAGTGCTAGAGATAGCGGGGGGGCCAACATTCAGTACTTC
abundance: -
j_gene: TRBJ2-4
d_gene: TRBD2
v_gene: TRBV20-1

CDR3aa: CSARSRGYTYNSPLHF
CDR3nt: TGCAGTGCTAGGAGCAGGGGGTATACCTATAATTCACCCCTCCACTTT
abundance: -
j_gene: TRBJ1-6
d_gene: TRBD1
v_gene: TRBV20-1

CDR3aa: CASHLGGRNTEAFF
CDR3nt: TGTGCCAGCCACCTTGGGGGCCGGAACACTGAAGCTTTCTTT
abundance: -
j_gene: TRBJ1-1
d_gene: -
v_gene: TRBV6-1

CDR3aa: CASSQDLGDRAEQYF
CDR3nt: TGTGCCAGCAGCCAAGATCTTGGGGACAGGGCTGAGCAGTACTTC
abundance: -
j_gene: TRBJ2-5
d_gene: TRBD1
v_gene: TRBV4-2

CDR3aa: CASSLEVNEQYF
CDR3nt: TGTGCCAGCAGCTTAGAAGTTAACGAGCAGTACTTC
abundance: -
j_gene: TRBJ2-7
d_gene: -
v_gene: TRBV7-2

CDR3aa: CASSLARSGGYTF
CDR3nt: TGTGCCAGCAGCTTAGCACGCAGCGGGGGCTACACCTTC
abundance: -
j_gene: TRBJ1-2
d_gene: -
v_gene: TRBV7-2

CDR3aa: CASSPQKTGWAFF
CDR3nt: TGTGCCAGCAGTCCCCAAAAGACAGGGTGGGCTTTCTTT
abundance: -
j_gene: TRBJ1-1
d_gene: TRBD1
v_gene: TRBV28

CDR3aa: CATSWRGETDTQYF
CDR3nt: TGTGCCACCAGTTGGCGGGGGGAGACAGATACGCAGTATTTT
abundance: -
j_gene: TRBJ2-3
d_gene: TRBD2
v_gene: TRBV24-1

CDR3aa: CSARDVGTWGSNEQFF
CDR3nt: TGCAGTGCTAGAGATGTTGGGACTTGGGGTAGCAATGAGCAGTTCTTC
abundance: many
j_gene: TRBJ2-1
d_gene: -
v_gene: TRBV20-1